A selection of T cell receptor beta chains follows, all from one sample in a study of PD-1 blockade in mismatch repair-deficient tumors. Their antigens remain unidentified. The data were produced by immunoSEQ multiplex PCR, yet TCRdb's version contains in-frame clones alone and is incomplete. The repertoire holds about 14,000 clones, with 84% as singletons. Sequencing used cells cultured in vitro, obtained from a patient treated with pembrolizumab. Every receptor here comes from an adult with mismatch repair-deficient cancer. Each CDR3 is given with its conserved first and last residue. The order of the fields is V gene, D gene, clone size, J gene, CDR3 protein, CDR3 DNA. D genes are given only for firm matches. Expanded clones are given a class, and other clones once, few, many or no size at all.

V gene: TRBV15
D gene: TRBD1
clone size: NA
J gene: TRBJ2-7
CDR3 protein: CATSNPGTGRYEQYF
CDR3 DNA: TGTGCCACCAGCAATCCGGGGACAGGGCGATACGAGCAGTACTTC

V gene: TRBV5-1
D gene: NA
clone size: once
J gene: TRBJ1-1
CDR3 protein: CASSLQGPTEAFF
CDR3 DNA: TGCGCCAGCAGCTTGCAGGGGCCCACTGAAGCTTTCTTT

V gene: TRBV5-1
D gene: NA
clone size: once
J gene: TRBJ1-1
CDR3 protein: CASSSTGSTEAFF
CDR3 DNA: TGCGCCAGCAGCTCCACAGGGTCCACTGAAGCTTTCTTT

V gene: TRBV2
D gene: NA
clone size: NA
J gene: TRBJ1-1
CDR3 protein: CASTTNREVTEAFF
CDR3 DNA: TGTGCCAGCACCACGAACAGGGAAGTCACTGAAGCTTTCTTT

V gene: TRBV19
D gene: NA
clone size: NA
J gene: TRBJ2-7
CDR3 protein: CASSPIEGGKTYEQYF
CDR3 DNA: TGTGCCAGTAGTCCCATTGAGGGAGGAAAAACCTACGAGCAGTACTTC

V gene: TRBV19
D gene: NA
clone size: NA
J gene: TRBJ2-5
CDR3 protein: CASSSRYLQETQYF
CDR3 DNA: TGTGCCAGTAGTTCCCGTTATTTACAAGAGACCCAGTACTTC

V gene: TRBV27
D gene: TRBD1
clone size: few
J gene: TRBJ2-7
CDR3 protein: CASSLAGTGNEQYF
CDR3 DNA: TGTGCCAGCAGTTTAGCCGGGACAGGGAACGAGCAGTACTTC

V gene: TRBV5-6
D gene: NA
clone size: NA
J gene: TRBJ1-2
CDR3 protein: CASSFWDPSNYGYTF
CDR3 DNA: TGTGCCAGCAGCTTCTGGGACCCGTCTAACTATGGCTACACCTTC

V gene: TRBV7-3
D gene: NA
clone size: NA
J gene: TRBJ2-7
CDR3 protein: CASSLLVGGQYEQYF
CDR3 DNA: TGTGCCAGCAGCTTACTAGTGGGAGGTCAATACGAGCAGTACTTC

V gene: TRBV28
D gene: NA
clone size: NA
J gene: TRBJ2-1
CDR3 protein: CASSLSFTSNNEQFF
CDR3 DNA: TGTGCCAGCAGTTTATCATTTACTAGTAACAATGAGCAGTTCTTC

V gene: TRBV15
D gene: NA
clone size: NA
J gene: TRBJ2-3
CDR3 protein: CATSRSTDTQYF
CDR3 DNA: TGTGCCACCAGCAGATCAACAGATACGCAGTATTTT

V gene: TRBV11-2
D gene: NA
clone size: NA
J gene: TRBJ2-7
CDR3 protein: CASRSYLGRGSYEQYF
CDR3 DNA: TGTGCCAGCAGAAGCTACCTGGGCAGGGGCTCCTACGAGCAGTACTTC

V gene: TRBV2
D gene: TRBD2
clone size: NA
J gene: TRBJ2-7
CDR3 protein: CASRERGLAGRYEQYF
CDR3 DNA: TGTGCCAGCAGGGAAAGGGGACTAGCGGGAAGGTACGAGCAGTACTTC

V gene: TRBV28
D gene: NA
clone size: NA
J gene: TRBJ2-7
CDR3 protein: CASSFPSAPYEQYF
CDR3 DNA: TGTGCCAGCAGTTTCCCTAGCGCGCCGTACGAGCAGTACTTC

V gene: TRBV18
D gene: NA
clone size: once
J gene: TRBJ1-3
CDR3 protein: CASSLMGANSGNTIYF
CDR3 DNA: TGTGCCAGCTCACTAATGGGGGCAAACTCTGGAAACACCATATATTTT

V gene: TRBV29-1
D gene: NA
clone size: NA
J gene: TRBJ2-3
CDR3 protein: CSVDLATDTQYF
CDR3 DNA: TGCAGCGTTGATCTAGCGACAGATACGCAGTATTTT

V gene: TRBV7-2
D gene: TRBD2
clone size: NA
J gene: TRBJ2-7
CDR3 protein: CASSLNEREYYEQYF
CDR3 DNA: TGTGCCAGCAGCTTAAATGAGCGGGAGTACTACGAGCAGTACTTC